This entry is about one T cell receptor (beta chain). Treatment: around 19 received Ad26.COV2.S at low or high dose, single or two shots; 5 received placebo; per-sample allocation not given. All samples were drawn on day 63, counting from the first vaccine or placebo injection. Built on an Ad26 vector, the vaccine expressed Wuhan-strain SARS-CoV-2 spike. The data are from a study of Ad26.COV2.S vaccination and SARS-CoV-2 variants. Germline V CDR1 and CDR2: LNHDA, SQIVND (reference sequence). V dropped 7 bases and J dropped 1; count of bases not matched to a gene: 15. The CDR3 spans 18 residues. Method: immunoSEQ multiplex PCR; TCRdb's copy keeps in-frame clones and lacks some. Of around 450,000 clones listed, around 89% were seen once; the top ten hold approximately 4%.

Sample: peripheral blood, taken in a trial of Ad26.COV2.S vaccine versus placebo. This clonotype was obtained from a person between 18 and 60 years old who received the Ad26.COV2.S COVID-19 vaccine or a placebo. The rearrangement uses TRBV19 and TRBJ1-5; 8 bases are a match to TRBD1. DNA for the CDR3: TGTGCCAGTACCCCGAACGGACAGGGCTGGGGAAGCAATCAGCCCCAGCATTTT. Its translation is CASTPNGQGWGSNQPQHF. The variable domain in full, with the rest retrieved from reference TRBV19 and TRBJ1-5, is DGGITQSPKYLFRKEGQNVTLSCEQNLNHDAMYWYRQDPGQGLRLIYYSQIVNDFQKGDIAEGYSVSREKKESFPLTVTSAQKNPTAFYLCASTPNGQGWGSNQPQHFGDGTRLSIL.